Below, one T cell receptor (beta chain) is given with its context. Its binding antigen is unknown. Base qualities are not recorded, but no much larger clone differs from it by a single base. TCRbeta CDR3 regions were amplified from genomic DNA using the immunoSEQ Assay, a bias-controlled multiplex PCR. For the original study's pipeline: The number of nucleated cells in each sample was estimated by amplification of reference gene primers within the assay. To quantify the absolute abundance of each unique TCRbeta CDR3 rearrangement, sequence reads were collapsed and filtered. For each sample, productive Simpson clonality was calculated by taking the square root of Simpson's diversity index across productive rearrangements. Held by TCRdb, this immuneACCESS table contains in-frame sequences only and omits some clones. Under half of the omission traces to an unresolved V gene where checked; the cause of the rest is unknown. The V and J calls and clone size are taken from that table; D and trimming were inferred from the DNA. This sample is represented by roughly 300,000 clones; approximately 89% of them were singletons. The ten top clones hold 1.8% of the sample.

These data originate in a study of blood T cell repertoires in COVID-19 (TCRdb year 2020). For the wider study: Collaborator samples came from the United States, Italy and Spain and covered acute and convalescent phases of COVID-19. The material from the prospective study consisted of cDNA or gDNA derived from T cells, B-cell-depleted T cells, or PBMCs. Subjects who had been exposed to COVID-19, were actively infected with it, or had recovered from it provided the deeply sampled blood TCRbeta repertoires that made up the dataset. The repertoires were made available in a free public database intended to serve as a resource for research on the immune response to SARS-CoV-2. The samples were drawn from the first 160 participants of the ongoing ImmuneRACE study and from over a thousand subjects provided by 6 global collaborators. A de-identified subject ID, COVID-19 status, age in years and sex were almost always included in the sample metadata. Where available, HLA class I and class II types were obtained from metadata supplied by the sample provider rather than from assay-based typing. Beyond this particular receptor, the publication reports: Clinical and demographic metadata were provided uncurated, with the amount varying by source and participant.

At one collaborating source in Seattle, patients were enrolled during active infection and were followed longitudinally through the course of disease. Each collaborating institution followed its own protocols to collect whole blood in K2EDTA tubes. Collaborator samples were shipped for TCRbeta analysis as frozen whole blood, isolated PBMCs, or DNA extracted from either sample type. At the junction V is shortened by 1 base and J by 2 bases, with 12 bases in between. Via the germline V gene, CDR1 is MGHRA and CDR2 YSYEKL. Including cysteine and phenylalanine, the CDR3 has 16 amino acids. Solely the CDR3 DNA is kept, with 48 bases framed from the first base.

Recombination joined TRBV4-1 with TRBJ1-5; the D gene is not confidently resolved. This TCR derives from a woman aged 25 to 39 with COVID-19, enrolled during active disease. Sequencing used peripheral blood. For the CDR3, the sequence is CASSQGSQAGNQPQHF. The DNA is as follows: TGCGCCAGCAGCCAAGGGTCGCAGGCAGGCAATCAGCCCCAGCATTTT.